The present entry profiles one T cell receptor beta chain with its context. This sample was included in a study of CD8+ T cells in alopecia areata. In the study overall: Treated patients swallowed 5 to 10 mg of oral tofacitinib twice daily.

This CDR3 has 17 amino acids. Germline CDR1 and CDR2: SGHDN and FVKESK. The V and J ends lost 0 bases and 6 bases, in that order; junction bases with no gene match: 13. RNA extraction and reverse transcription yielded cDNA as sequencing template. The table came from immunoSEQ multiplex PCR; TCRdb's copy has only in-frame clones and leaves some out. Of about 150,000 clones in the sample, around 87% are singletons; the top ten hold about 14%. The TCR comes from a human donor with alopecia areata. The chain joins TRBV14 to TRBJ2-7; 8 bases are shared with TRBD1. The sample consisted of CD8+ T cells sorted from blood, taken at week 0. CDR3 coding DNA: TGTGCCAGCAGCCAAGATCTGATTGGGACAGGATACGGCGAGCAGTACTTC. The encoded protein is CASSQDLIGTGYGEQYF.